The clone carrying this T cell receptor beta chain appeared a few times. Its antigen is still unknown. These data are taken from a study of cytomegalovirus exposure and HLA in healthy donors. Across the study: Most genotyped donors, around 78% of fewer than 400, had Caucasian-associated genetic ancestry.

V dropped 7 bases and J dropped 6; count of bases not matched to a gene: 2. Germline CDR1 SGHNT, CDR2 YENEEA. The CDR3 spans 12 residues. Notes on the study in general: V- and J-gene trimming in TCR beta was tied to a missense DCLRE1C variant by an analysis performed later.

The PCR ran on 60 Vbeta and 13 Jbeta primers. Profiling relied on immunoSEQ multiplex PCR, and the TCRdb table lists in-frame clones only, not all of them. The table has more than 200,000 clones, about four fifths seen once. The V call is TRBV11-3, the J call TRBJ2-2, with 7 nucleotides matching TRBD1. Input material: PBMCs. This TCR was sampled from a man in his forties in good health and CMV-seropositive. DNA of the CDR3: TGTGCCAGCAACAGGGGTGCCGGGGAGCTGTTTTTT. Translated, it gives CASNRGAGELFF.